The 4 T cell receptor beta chains reported below all come from one sample, sequenced in a study of T cell responses to AZD1222 COVID-19 vaccine. The method was immunoSEQ multiplex PCR; TCRdb's version includes in-frame clones alone and lacks a portion of them. The table shows 120,000 or so clones, with less than 95% occurring only once. Sequenced material: peripheral blood, taken on day 0 of AZD1222 vaccination. The receptors were gathered from an adult in good health.

The J gene is TRBJ1-6, the V gene TRBV4-2, with 7 bases fitting TRBD1. The CDR3 length is 16 residues. CDR1 is LGHNA, CDR2 YNFKEQ, per germline. J lost 4 bases, V lost 1 base, and 4 bases had no gene match. The CDR3 DNA is TGTGCCAGCAGCCAAGTGGGGACAGATTATAATTCACCCCTCCACTTT. Its translation is CASSQVGTDYNSPLHF.

V is TRBV28 and J is TRBJ1-1; 7 bases are shared with TRBD1. CDR1 MDHEN and CDR2 SYDVKM come from the germline V gene. This CDR3 comprises 15 residues. Trimming at V came to 2 bases and at J to 1 base, leaving 4 bases not matched to a gene. The CDR3 here is CASSLEGDRNTEAFF. CDR3 coding DNA: TGTGCCAGCAGTTTAGAAGGGGACAGGAACACTGAAGCTTTCTTT.

The J gene is TRBJ2-7, the V gene TRBV7-9, with TRBD2 identical over 8 bases. Per germline, CDR1 SEHNR and CDR2 FQNEAQ (reference sequence). This CDR3 is built from 13 residues. The junction had 6 bases not matched to a gene; V was cut back by 5 bases and J by 6 bases. CDR3 sequence reads: CASSPGGTFEQYF. CDR3 sequence (DNA): TGTGCCAGCAGCCCGGGGGGGACGTTCGAGCAGTACTTC.

The V call is TRBV2, the J call TRBJ1-6; D perhaps matches TRBD1 (6 bases). Trimming stripped 8 bases from V and 7 bases from J, with 12 bases between. CDR3 length: 13 amino acids. CDR1 SNHLY and CDR2 FYNNEI come from the germline V gene. The CDR3 DNA reads as TGTGCCAGCGGGAGACAGGAAAATTCACCCCTCCACTTT. This translates into CASGRQENSPLHF.